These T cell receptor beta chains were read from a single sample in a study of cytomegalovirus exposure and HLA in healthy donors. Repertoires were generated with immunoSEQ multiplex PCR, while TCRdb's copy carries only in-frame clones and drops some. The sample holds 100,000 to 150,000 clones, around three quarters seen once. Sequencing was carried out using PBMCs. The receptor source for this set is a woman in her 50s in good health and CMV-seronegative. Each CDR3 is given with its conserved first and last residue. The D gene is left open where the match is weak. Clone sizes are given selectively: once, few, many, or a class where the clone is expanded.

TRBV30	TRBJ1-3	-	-	CAWSGQKPPGNTIYF	TGTGCCTGGAGTGGACAGAAACCCCCTGGAAACACCATATATTTT
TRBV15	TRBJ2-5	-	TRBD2	CATSTPGLAGETQYF	TGTGCCACCAGCACCCCGGGACTAGCGGGAGAGACCCAGTACTTC
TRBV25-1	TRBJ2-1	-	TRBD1	CASSDTGTGTYNEQFF	TGTGCCAGCAGTGATACCGGGACAGGGACCTACAATGAGCAGTTCTTC
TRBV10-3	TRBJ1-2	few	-	CAISSDSNYGYTF	TGTGCCATCAGTTCGGACAGCAACTATGGCTACACCTTC
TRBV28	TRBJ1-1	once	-	CASSLGARPGAFF	TGTGCCAGCAGTTTAGGCGCGAGGCCCGGCGCTTTCTTT
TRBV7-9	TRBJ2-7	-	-	CASNSGNEQYF	TGTGCCAGCAATTCGGGGAACGAGCAGTACTTC
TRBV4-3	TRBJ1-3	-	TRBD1	CASSQDWGQGGGNTIYF	TGCGCCAGCAGCCAAGATTGGGGACAGGGAGGTGGAAACACCATATATTTT
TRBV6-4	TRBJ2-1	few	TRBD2	CASSDGFTSVKNEQFF	TGTGCCAGCAGTGACGGGTTCACTAGCGTGAAAAATGAGCAGTTCTTC
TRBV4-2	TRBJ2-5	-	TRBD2	CASSQISGGGETQYF	TGTGCCAGCAGCCAAATTAGCGGGGGGGGAGAGACCCAGTACTTC
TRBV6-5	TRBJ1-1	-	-	CASSFQLGTEAFF	TGTGCCAGCAGTTTCCAACTCGGGACTGAAGCTTTCTTT
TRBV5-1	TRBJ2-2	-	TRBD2	CASSLDYSGSRNTGELFF	TGCGCCAGCAGCTTGGATTACAGCGGGAGCCGGAACACCGGGGAGCTGTTTTTT
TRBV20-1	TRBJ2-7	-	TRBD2	CRGVAGNEQYF	TGCAGGGGGGTAGCGGGAAACGAGCAGTACTTC
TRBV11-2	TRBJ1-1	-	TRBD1	CASSQDRVFPEAFF	TGTGCCAGCAGTCAGGACAGGGTTTTTCCTGAAGCTTTCTTT
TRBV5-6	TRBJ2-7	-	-	CASSLLGRNYEQYF	TGTGCCAGCAGCTTGCTGGGCAGGAACTACGAGCAGTACTTC
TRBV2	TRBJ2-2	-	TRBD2	CASGDYRVGTGELFF	TGTGCCAGCGGGGACTACCGAGTTGGCACCGGGGAGCTGTTTTTT
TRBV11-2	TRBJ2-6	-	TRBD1	CASSRGGQGSGANVLTF	TGTGCCAGCAGTCGCGGGGGACAGGGATCCGGGGCCAACGTCCTGACTTTC
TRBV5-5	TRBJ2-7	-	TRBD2	CASISGIPPGGYEQYF	TGTGCCAGCATCTCTGGCATCCCCCCGGGGGGCTACGAGCAGTACTTC
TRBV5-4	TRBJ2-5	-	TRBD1	CASSLVGQGALKKTQYF	TGTGCCAGCAGCTTGGTAGGACAGGGGGCGCTGAAGAAGACCCAGTACTTC
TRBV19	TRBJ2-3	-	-	CASSGQGEGTDTQYF	TGTGCCAGTAGTGGGCAGGGGGAGGGCACAGATACGCAGTATTTT
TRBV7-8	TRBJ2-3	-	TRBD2	CASSPRTSGRTDTQYF	TGTGCCAGCAGCCCCCGGACTAGCGGACGCACAGATACGCAGTATTTT
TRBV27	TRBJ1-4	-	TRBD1	CASSPYHGDRVEKLFF	TGTGCCAGCAGTCCTTATCACGGGGACAGGGTCGAAAAACTGTTTTTT
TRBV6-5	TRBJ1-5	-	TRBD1	CASSYSWTGDQPQHF	TGTGCCAGCAGTTACTCTTGGACAGGGGATCAGCCCCAGCATTTT
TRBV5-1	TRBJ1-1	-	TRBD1	CASSFSSGQGAFF	TGCGCCAGCAGCTTTAGTTCAGGACAGGGAGCTTTCTTT
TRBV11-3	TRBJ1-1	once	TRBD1	CASSLVVARTGGGGAFF	TGTGCCAGCAGCTTAGTAGTGGCCCGGACAGGGGGCGGCGGAGCTTTCTTT
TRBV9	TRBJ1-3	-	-	CASSPVSFSGNTIYF	TGTGCCAGCAGCCCCGTTTCGTTCTCTGGAAACACCATATATTTT
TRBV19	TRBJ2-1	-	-	CASSIATGPNEQFF	TGTGCCAGTAGTATAGCGACAGGCCCCAATGAGCAGTTCTTC
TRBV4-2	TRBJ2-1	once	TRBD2	CASSQDSVAGTSGVLGNEQFF	TGTGCCAGCAGCCAAGACAGTGTAGCCGGGACTAGCGGGGTCCTGGGCAATGAGCAGTTCTTC
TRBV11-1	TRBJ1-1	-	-	CASSSEMNTEAFF	TGTGCCAGCAGCTCTGAGATGAACACTGAAGCTTTCTTT
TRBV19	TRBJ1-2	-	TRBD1	CASQRPGQGAYGYTF	TGTGCCAGTCAAAGGCCAGGACAGGGGGCCTATGGCTACACCTTC
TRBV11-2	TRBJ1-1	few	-	CASSLKQSGTEAFF	TGTGCCAGCAGCTTAAAGCAGTCGGGAACTGAAGCTTTCTTT
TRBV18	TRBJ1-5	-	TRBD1	CASSRYGTGTQGNQPQHF	TGTGCCAGCTCACGGTATGGGACAGGGACACAGGGCAATCAGCCCCAGCATTTT
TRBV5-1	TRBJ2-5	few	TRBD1	CASSLVTGGGETQYF	TGCGCCAGCAGCTTGGTGACAGGGGGCGGAGAGACCCAGTACTTC
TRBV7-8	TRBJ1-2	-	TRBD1	CASKTGGSYGYTF	TGTGCCAGCAAGACAGGGGGCTCTTATGGCTACACCTTC
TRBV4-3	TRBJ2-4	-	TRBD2	CASSQGGDKNIQYF	TGCGCCAGCAGCCAGGGGGGGGACAAAAACATTCAGTACTTC
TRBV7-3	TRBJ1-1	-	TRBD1	CASSFSGGRTEAFF	TGTGCCAGCAGCTTCTCAGGGGGCCGGACTGAAGCTTTCTTT
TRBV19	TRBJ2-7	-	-	CASRSGDNQYF	TGTGCCAGTAGATCAGGGGACAACCAGTACTTC
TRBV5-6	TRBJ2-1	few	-	CASSPAPGRVNEQFF	TGTGCCAGCAGCCCGGCGCCAGGCAGGGTCAATGAGCAGTTCTTC
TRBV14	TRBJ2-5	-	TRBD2	CASSPAGGMGTQYF	TGTGCCAGCAGCCCAGCGGGGGGCATGGGAACCCAGTACTTC
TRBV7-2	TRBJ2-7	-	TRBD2	CASSLGRTSGRNYEQYF	TGTGCCAGCAGCTTAGGAAGGACTAGCGGGAGGAACTACGAGCAGTACTTC
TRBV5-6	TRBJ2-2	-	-	CASSSPQGPRGTGELFF	TGTGCCAGCAGCTCGCCCCAGGGGCCGAGGGGCACCGGGGAGCTGTTTTTT
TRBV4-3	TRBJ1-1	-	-	CASSLNRVTEAFF	TGCGCCAGCAGCCTGAACAGGGTTACTGAAGCTTTCTTT
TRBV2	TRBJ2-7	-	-	CASSDVQRRVHEQYF	TGTGCCAGCAGTGATGTCCAGCGGAGAGTCCACGAGCAGTACTTC
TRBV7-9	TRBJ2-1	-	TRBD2	CASSLSQGAASGRSNEQFF	TGTGCCAGCAGCTTATCGCAGGGGGCGGCTAGCGGGAGGTCCAATGAGCAGTTCTTC
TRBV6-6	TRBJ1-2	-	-	CASSYPTQPTRGYTF	TGTGCCAGCAGTTACCCGACTCAGCCGACCCGGGGCTACACCTTC
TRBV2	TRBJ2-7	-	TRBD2	CASKFSGRSEQYF	TGTGCCAGCAAGTTTAGCGGGAGAAGCGAGCAGTACTTC
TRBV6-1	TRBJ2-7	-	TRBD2	CASSEGGTSGYEQYF	TGTGCCAGCAGTGAAGGCGGGACTAGCGGGTACGAGCAGTACTTC
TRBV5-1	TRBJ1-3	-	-	CASSREGTGNTIYF	TGCGCCAGCAGCCGGGAAGGAACTGGAAACACCATATATTTT
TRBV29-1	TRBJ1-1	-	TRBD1	CSVSPGQGVTEAFF	TGCAGCGTTTCCCCCGGACAGGGGGTCACTGAAGCTTTCTTT
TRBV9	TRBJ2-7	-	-	CASSPQAKASYEQYF	TGTGCCAGCAGCCCCCAGGCCAAGGCCAGCTACGAGCAGTACTTC
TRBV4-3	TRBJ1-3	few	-	CASSQGDAGGSGNTIYF	TGCGCCAGCAGCCAAGGTGATGCGGGAGGCTCTGGAAACACCATATATTTT
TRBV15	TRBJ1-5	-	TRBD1	CATSRGTGPGNQPQHF	TGTGCCACCAGCAGAGGGACAGGGCCGGGCAATCAGCCCCAGCATTTT
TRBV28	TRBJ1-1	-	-	CASSWRGINTEAFF	TGTGCCAGCAGTTGGCGGGGGATTAACACTGAAGCTTTCTTT
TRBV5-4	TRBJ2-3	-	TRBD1	CASEGQGQDTQYF	TGTGCCAGCGAAGGACAGGGGCAAGATACGCAGTATTTT
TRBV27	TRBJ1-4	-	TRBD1	CASSFYPPGQGTEETNEKLFF	TGTGCCAGCAGTTTCTACCCCCCGGGACAGGGAACGGAGGAAACTAATGAAAAACTGTTTTTT
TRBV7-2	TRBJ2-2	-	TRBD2	CASSPSGSLLELFF	TGTGCCAGCAGCCCTAGCGGGAGTTTATTGGAGCTGTTTTTT